A single sample gave rise to the 10 T cell receptor beta chains below, sequenced in a study of blood T cell repertoires in COVID-19. Sequencing used immunoSEQ multiplex PCR; TCRdb keeps in-frame clones, though not all of them. Of about 98,000 clones listed, around 86% are singletons. Sequencing input: peripheral blood. The receptor set was obtained from a man in his fifties with acute or convalescent COVID-19.

The chain recombines TRBV10-3 with TRBJ1-5; tentative D call: TRBD1 (5 bases). Germline loops: CDR1 ENHRY, CDR2 SYGVKD. The ends were cut back, 6 bases at V and 0 bases at J, with 9 bases in the middle. This CDR3 spans 14 amino acids. The CDR3 protein is CAISDGGSNQPQHF. The CDR3 DNA follows: TGTGCCATCAGCGACGGGGGTAGCAATCAGCCCCAGCATTTT.

The chain carries TRBV30 and TRBJ2-7; weak D call: TRBD1 (5 bases). CDR1 is GTSNPN, CDR2 SVGIG, per germline (reference sequence). V was clipped by 0 bases and J by 2 bases, with 8 bases between them. This CDR3 has 13 residues. CDR3 protein: CAWSVQVAYEQYF. CDR3 in DNA: TGTGCCTGGAGTGTACAGGTCGCCTACGAGCAGTACTTC.

The chain has TRBV7-9 and TRBJ1-5; D not resolved. Germline CDR1 reads SEHNR; CDR2 reads FQNEAQ (reference sequence). V was cut by 3 bases and J by 6 bases, with 15 bases left in between. This CDR3 spans 15 amino acids. The DNA of the CDR3 is TGTGCCAGCAGCTTCACGGAGGGTTTGGGTCAGCCCCAGCATTTT. Translated: CASSFTEGLGQPQHF.

The chain has TRBV7-8 and TRBJ2-7; 9 nucleotides line up with TRBD1. The CDR3 is made up of 12 amino acids. Germline CDR1 and CDR2: SGHVS and FQNEAQ. Trimming at V came to 8 bases and at J to 6 bases, leaving 5 bases not matched to a gene. The CDR3: CASGSTGGEQYF. DNA for the CDR3: TGTGCCAGCGGTTCGACAGGGGGCGAGCAGTACTTC.

This rearrangement joins TRBV9 to TRBJ2-1; TRBD2 matches 7 bases. The CDR3 spans 15 residues. Germline V gene data show CDR1 as SGDLS and CDR2 as YYNGEE. Trimming removed 0 bases from V and 5 bases from J; junction bases left unmatched: 5. CDR3 sequence (DNA): TGTGCCAGCAGCGTAGACGGGAGGCCCCACAATGAGCAGTTCTTC. Amino acids: CASSVDGRPHNEQFF.

The chain has TRBV4-2 and TRBJ1-2; 9 nucleotides match TRBD1. There are 16 residues in the CDR3. Per the germline V gene, CDR1 is LGHNA and CDR2 is YNFKEQ. Unmatched junction bases numbered 6, after V lost 3 bases and J lost 1 base. The CDR3 DNA follows: TGTGCCAGCAGCCAGGGACAGGGCTCGAATAACTATGGCTACACCTTC. Its translation is CASSQGQGSNNYGYTF.

The chain recombines TRBV11-2 with TRBJ1-2; weak D call: TRBD1 (6 bases). V lost 1 base and J lost 4, with 16 bases in between. Germline lookup yields CDR1 SGHAT and CDR2 FQNNGV. This CDR3 comprises 16 residues. The DNA of the CDR3 is TGTGCCAGCAGCTTAGCCCCAGGCGGGGGGGCCTATGGCTACACCTTC. It yields the protein CASSLAPGGGAYGYTF.

Comment on this clone: Other DNA sequences in this sample translate to the same CDR3. V is TRBV2 and J is TRBJ1-2; weak D call: TRBD1 (5 bases). The CDR3 spans 13 residues. Trimming took 2 bases from V and 5 from J, leaving 9 bases between them. The germline gives CDR1 SNHLY, CDR2 FYNNEI. CDR3 nucleotide sequence: TGTGCCAGCAGTGAACTGGGGGGTTATGGCTACACCTTC. It codes for CASSELGGYGYTF.

This rearrangement joins TRBV20-1 to TRBJ2-6; D uncertain. V lost 3 bases and J lost 4, with 4 bases in between. The CDR3 loop spans 12 amino acids. Germline V gene lookup returns CDR1 DFQATT and CDR2 SNEGSKA (reference sequence). The DNA of the CDR3 is TGCAGTGCTAGTCCGGGGGCCAACGTCCTGACTTTC. Translated: CSASPGANVLTF.

With regard to this clone: Other DNA sequences in this specimen translate into the identical CDR3. The chain carries TRBV19 and TRBJ1-1; 8 bases agree with TRBD1. Germline V CDR1 and CDR2: LNHDA, SQIVND (reference sequence). Trimming at V came to 3 bases and at J to 2 bases, leaving 5 bases not matched to a gene. There are 15 residues in the CDR3. Here the CDR3 reads CASSIVGTGNTEAFF. The CDR3 DNA reads TGTGCCAGTAGTATCGTCGGGACAGGAAACACTGAAGCTTTCTTT. Based on the CDR3 plus reference TRBV19 and TRBJ1-1, the full variable domain is DGGITQSPKYLFRKEGQNVTLSCEQNLNHDAMYWYRQDPGQGLRLIYYSQIVNDFQKGDIAEGYSVSREKKESFPLTVTSAQKNPTAFYLCASSIVGTGNTEAFFGQGTRLTVV.